A selection of T cell receptor beta chains follows, all from one sample in a study of shared clonotypes between healthy human individuals. Sequenced by immunoSEQ multiplex PCR; TCRdb stores in-frame clones only, minus some. Here the sample spans some 630,000 clones, around 96% being singletons. Input material: naive CD8+ T cells sorted from blood. The receptors were gathered from a woman in her thirties in good health. Both conserved end residues are part of each CDR3. Not every row has a clone size; where given, it reads once, few, many or a size class.

J	V	size	CDR3
TRBJ1-1	TRBV10-2	NA	CASSVSTEAFF
TRBJ1-5	TRBV5-4	NA	CASSPDRGPNQPQHF
TRBJ2-1	TRBV5-4	NA	CAGTWSGSLNEQFF
TRBJ2-3	TRBV28	NA	CASSTDRDTQYF
TRBJ2-7	TRBV2	NA	CATKGQGYEQYF
TRBJ2-7	TRBV5-6	NA	CASSYPSGPNSYEQYF
TRBJ2-2	TRBV29-1	NA	CSVAPRDRTTGELFF
TRBJ2-7	TRBV7-2	NA	CASSLVYRTTYEQYF
TRBJ2-7	TRBV19	once	CASSIPSGDWPYEQYF
TRBJ2-7	TRBV27	NA	CASSSPEGGSYEQYF
TRBJ2-7	TRBV29-1	NA	CSVGQGNPEQYF
TRBJ2-2	TRBV7-9	few	CASSLSLTGELFF
TRBJ2-3	TRBV5-1	NA	CASSGGLAGRTDTQYF
TRBJ2-1	TRBV27	NA	CASSLIGISYNEQFF
TRBJ2-7	TRBV28	NA	CASSPKYEQYF
TRBJ2-3	TRBV9	NA	CASSVGVGTSLADTQYF
TRBJ2-7	TRBV19	NA	CASSIAGESYEQYF
TRBJ2-7	TRBV27	NA	CASSNTYEQYF
TRBJ1-1	TRBV9	NA	CASSPWPVPEAFF
TRBJ2-1	TRBV27	NA	CASSLSGEGLAWDEQFF
TRBJ1-3	TRBV7-9	once	CASSLGDTSGNTIYF
TRBJ2-7	TRBV27	NA	CASSLGAYEQYF
TRBJ2-1	TRBV7-9	NA	CASSSPRGSNEQFF
TRBJ2-1	TRBV6-4	NA	CASIGLAGGSLYNEQFF
TRBJ2-3	TRBV14	NA	CASSQPYGLAGGTDTQYF
TRBJ1-5	TRBV28	NA	CASSSHRDRAHQPQHF
TRBJ2-7	TRBV6-6	NA	CASSYSQGGYEQYF
TRBJ2-7	TRBV29-1	NA	CSVGGSGRAYEQYF
TRBJ2-7	TRBV27	NA	CASRSGTGNEQYF
TRBJ2-1	TRBV27	NA	CAASTARFGYNEQFF